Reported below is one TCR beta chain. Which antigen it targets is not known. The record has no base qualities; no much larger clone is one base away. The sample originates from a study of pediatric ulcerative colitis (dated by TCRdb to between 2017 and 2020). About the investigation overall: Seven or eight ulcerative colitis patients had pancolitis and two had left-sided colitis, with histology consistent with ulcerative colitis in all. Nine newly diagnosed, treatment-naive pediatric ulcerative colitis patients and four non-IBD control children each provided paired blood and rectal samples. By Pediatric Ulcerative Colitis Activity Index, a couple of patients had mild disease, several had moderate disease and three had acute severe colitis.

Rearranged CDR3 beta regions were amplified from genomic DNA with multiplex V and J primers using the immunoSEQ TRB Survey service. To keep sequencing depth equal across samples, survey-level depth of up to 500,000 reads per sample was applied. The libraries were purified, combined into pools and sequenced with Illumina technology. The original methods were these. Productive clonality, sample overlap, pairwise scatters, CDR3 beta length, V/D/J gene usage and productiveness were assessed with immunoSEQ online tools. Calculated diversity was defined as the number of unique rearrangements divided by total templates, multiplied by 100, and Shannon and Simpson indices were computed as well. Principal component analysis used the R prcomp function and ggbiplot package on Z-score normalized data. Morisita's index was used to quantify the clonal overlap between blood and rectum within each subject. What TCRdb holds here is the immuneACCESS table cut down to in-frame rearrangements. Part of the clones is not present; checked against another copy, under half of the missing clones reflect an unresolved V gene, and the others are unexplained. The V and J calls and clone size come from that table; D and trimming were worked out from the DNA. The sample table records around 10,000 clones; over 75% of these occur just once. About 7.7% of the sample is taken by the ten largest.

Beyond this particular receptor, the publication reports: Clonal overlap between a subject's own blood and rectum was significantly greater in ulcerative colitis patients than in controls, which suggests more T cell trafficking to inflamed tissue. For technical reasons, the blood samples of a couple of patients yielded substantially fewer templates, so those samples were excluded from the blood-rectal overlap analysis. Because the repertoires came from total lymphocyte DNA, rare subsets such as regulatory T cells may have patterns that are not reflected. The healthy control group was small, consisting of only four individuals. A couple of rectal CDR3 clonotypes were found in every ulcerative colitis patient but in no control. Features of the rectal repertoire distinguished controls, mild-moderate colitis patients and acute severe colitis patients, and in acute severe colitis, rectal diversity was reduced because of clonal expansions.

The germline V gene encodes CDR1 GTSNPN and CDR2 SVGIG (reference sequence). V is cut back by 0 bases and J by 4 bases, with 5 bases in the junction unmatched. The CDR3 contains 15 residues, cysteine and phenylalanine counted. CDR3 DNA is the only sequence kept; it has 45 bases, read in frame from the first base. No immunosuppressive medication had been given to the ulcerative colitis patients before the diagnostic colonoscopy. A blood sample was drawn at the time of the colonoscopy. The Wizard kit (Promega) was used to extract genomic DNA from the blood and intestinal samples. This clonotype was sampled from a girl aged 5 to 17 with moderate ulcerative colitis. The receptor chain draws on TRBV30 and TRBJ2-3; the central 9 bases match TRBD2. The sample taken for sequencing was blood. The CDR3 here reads CAWSVRGGGADTQYF. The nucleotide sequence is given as TGTGCCTGGAGTGTACGAGGCGGGGGGGCAGATACGCAGTATTTT.